This T cell receptor (beta chain) is from a study of cytomegalovirus exposure and HLA in healthy donors. A note on this clone: Its antigen is not identified.

The PCR ran on 60 Vbeta and 13 Jbeta primers. The protocol was immunoSEQ multiplex PCR, while the TCRdb copy is restricted to in-frame clones and leaves out a portion. This sample carries approximately 100,000 clones, 79% of them seen once, and the ten largest clones take over 3%. The study's findings and limits: Most of the TCR beta V segments (in an earlier analysis) were productive either about 87% or about 30% of the time. The authors later linked a missense DCLRE1C variant to TCR beta V- and J-gene trimming. The study had only CMV serostatus as immune exposure information.

The TCR was taken from a woman aged 35 to 49 in good health and CMV-seronegative. Source material: PBMCs.

The CDR3 coding sequence is TGTGCCAGCTCGGCGTGGGACAGGGAAATCCAGCCCCAGCATTTT. Translated: CASSAWDREIQPQHF. V gene TRBV7-9 combines with J gene TRBJ1-5; 9 bases line up with TRBD1. CDR1 is SEHNR and CDR2 is FQNEAQ in the germline V gene (reference sequence). The CDR3 contains 15 residues. V dropped 8 bases and J dropped 7; count of bases not matched to a gene: 12.